This T cell receptor beta chain was recorded in a study of blood T cells in healthy people across ages. Overall study findings and caveats: There was no known CMV status for donors, so expanded clonotype changes were possibly confounded.

V was pared by 0 bases and J by 6 bases, with 11 bases between. CDR1 is MNHEY and CDR2 is SVGEGT in the germline V gene. The CDR3 is made up of 14 amino acids. With regard to this clonotype: Its antigen is unknown.

Through a sample-barcoded 5' primer and a J-beta primer mix, a second PCR was run for roughly 6 to 11 cycles. TCRdb re-called the 5' RACE reads through MiXCR, storing one row per CDR3 protein. This table holds approximately 670,000 distinct CDR3 sequences, roughly 43% found once. The origin of this receptor is an elderly man in good health. The chain carries TRBV6-2 or TRBV6-3 and TRBJ1-1, with TRBD1 as a possible D gene (5 bases). Sequences were obtained from blood. The CDR3 reads CASSYSSGRPEAFF. CDR3 DNA: TGTGCCAGCAGTTACTCTTCAGGGCGGCCTGAAGCTTTCTTT.